Shown below are 9 T cell receptor beta chains from a single sample sequenced in a study of T cells after yellow fever vaccination. TCRdb ran MiXCR on the 5' RACE reads and lists one entry per CDR3 protein. The sample lists some 400,000 distinct CDR3 sequences, approximately 18% occurring once. The sample here was PBMCs, taken before the yellow fever booster vaccination. All receptors come from a man aged 18-30 years who received the YFV17D yellow fever vaccine.

This clonotype was detected a few times. The genes are TRBV6-6 and TRBJ1-4, with 9 bases identical to TRBD1. CDR3 size: 15 residues. Germline CDR1 and CDR2: MNHNY and SVGAGI (reference sequence). V shed 7 bases, J shed 4 bases, and the junction held 7 bases outside the gene matches. The CDR3 nucleotides are TGTGCCAGCATTCTGCGGGGACAGGGTAATGAAAAACTGTTTTTT. Its translation: CASILRGQGNEKLFF.

V is TRBV27 and J is TRBJ2-7; 8 bases line up with TRBD1. Germline loops: CDR1 MNHEY, CDR2 SMNVEV (reference sequence). Trimming at V came to 8 bases and at J to 2 bases, leaving 23 bases not matched to a gene. CDR3 length: 19 amino acids. The CDR3 DNA sequence: TGTGCCAGCGGCAACTCACGGGACAGGTATATCTTTGGTACCTACGAGCAGTACTTC. Encoded protein: CASGNSRDRYIFGTYEQYF.

This clonotype was detected only a few times. V and J are TRBV7-2 and TRBJ2-2; no firm D call. V shed 5 bases and J shed 6 bases, with 7 bases lying between them. The CDR3 is 12 residues long. In germline, CDR1 is SGHTA, CDR2 FQGNSA. CDR3 sequence: CASSPYSGELFF. Written as DNA, the CDR3 is TGTGCCAGCAGCCCTTACTCCGGGGAGCTGTTTTTT.

This clonotype was found a few times. J is TRBJ2-7 and V is TRBV5-1; D call uncertain. CDR3 length: 18 amino acids. V was cut by 0 bases and J by 3 bases, with 22 bases left in between. The germline gives CDR1 SGHRS, CDR2 YFSETQ. CDR3 residues: CASSLAPSAIQLNYEQYF. CDR3 in DNA: TGCGCCAGCAGCTTGGCCCCCTCAGCAATTCAATTGAACTACGAGCAGTACTTC.

This rearrangement joins TRBV12-3 or TRBV12-4 to TRBJ1-2, with 8 bases identical to TRBD1. The CDR3 covers 14 residues. V shed 6 bases, J shed 8 bases, and the junction held 11 bases outside the gene matches. CDR3 residues: CASRIGQGLGGYTF. CDR3 DNA: TGTGCCAGCAGAATCGGACAGGGCTTAGGGGGCTACACCTTC.

J is TRBJ2-3 and V is TRBV5-1; 10 bases line up with TRBD2. The CDR3 length is 16 residues. CDR1 and CDR2 (germline): SGHRS, YFSETQ. With 0 bases clipped from V and 3 bases from J, the junction kept 4 bases outside the gene matches. The CDR3 loop reads CASSLERGLATDTQYF. CDR3 sequence (DNA): TGCGCCAGCAGCTTGGAGAGGGGACTAGCGACAGATACGCAGTATTTT.

In this sample, this clonotype turned up a few times. The chain is built from TRBV4-3 and TRBJ2-2; D is undetermined. The germline V gene has CDR1 LGHNA and CDR2 YSLEER. V lost 1 base, J lost 1 base, and 4 bases lay in between. This CDR3 comprises 14 residues. The CDR3 DNA reads as TGCGCCAGCAGCCAAGCTCTGAACACCGGGGAGCTGTTTTTT. Translated: CASSQALNTGELFF.

This clonotype occurred a few times. V gene TRBV4-1 combines with J gene TRBJ2-6; TRBD1 matches 7 bases. Trimming removed 2 bases from V and 3 bases from J; junction bases left unmatched: 4. Germline V CDR1 and CDR2: MGHRA, YSYEKL. There are 16 residues in the CDR3. CDR3 sequence (DNA): TGCGCCAGCAGCCAACTAACAGGGGATGGGGCCAACGTCCTGACTTTC. It codes for CASSQLTGDGANVLTF.

This clonotype has more than one count but fewer than ten. The V gene is TRBV11-3, the J gene TRBJ1-6; TRBD1 might be the D (6 bases). This CDR3 is built from 16 residues. Between the trimmed V and J ends, which lost 5 bases and 3 bases, there was a span of 14 bases. Germline V CDR1 and CDR2: SGHNT, YENEEA. CDR3 residues: CASSLRGADYNSPLHF. The DNA for the CDR3 is TGTGCCAGCAGCCTAAGGGGGGCAGACTATAATTCACCCCTCCACTTT.